The present T cell receptor (beta chain) was sequenced within a study of cytomegalovirus exposure and HLA in healthy donors. The CDR3 has 13 residues. Germline V gives CDR1 MGHRA, CDR2 YSYEKL. The V and J ends lost 0 bases and 11 bases, in that order; junction bases with no gene match: 3. Vbeta (60) and Jbeta (13) primers were used in the PCR. Clones were read by immunoSEQ multiplex PCR, and TCRdb kept only the in-frame ones, dropping some. The profile shows about 150,000 clones, roughly 88% of them singletons. Broader study findings: Through in vitro validation, a few CMV-associated chains were shown to be specific for CMV antigens. In an earlier analysis, productive rearrangement rates for most beta V segments clustered near 87% or 30%. The presence/absence work took it that sequencing depth was about the same across donors.

Each donor was healthy, and each was a bone marrow donor. This clone was detected only a few times. Its antigen is not identified. The chain joins TRBV4-1 to TRBJ1-1; 10 positions agree with TRBD1. The receptor comes from a woman aged 40 to 50 in good health and CMV-seronegative. The sample was PBMCs. In nucleotides, the CDR3 is TGCGCCAGCAGCCAAGATCAGGACAGGGGGGCTTTCTTT. Its translation is CASSQDQDRGAFF.